Below, one T cell receptor (beta chain) is given with its context. These data come from a study of immune reconstitution after stem cell transplant in scleroderma. TCRdb re-derived calls from the RT-PCR reads in MiXCR, one entry per CDR3 protein. The sample lists some 2,000 distinct CDR3 sequences, approximately 13% occurring once. The length of the CDR3 is 16 residues. Germline V gene lookup returns CDR1 MNHNS and CDR2 SASEGT. V lost 5 bases, J lost 8 bases, and 11 bases stayed unmatched. This chain joins TRBV6-1 and TRBJ2-1; 11 bases line up with TRBD2. The sequence came from a female donor with systemic sclerosis. The sample was acquired before or after autologous hematopoietic stem cell transplantation (not recorded which). CDR3 loop: CASSTQTSGIDDEQFF. In DNA, the CDR3 is TGTGCCAGCAGTACGCAGACTAGCGGGATTGACGATGAGCAGTTCTTC.